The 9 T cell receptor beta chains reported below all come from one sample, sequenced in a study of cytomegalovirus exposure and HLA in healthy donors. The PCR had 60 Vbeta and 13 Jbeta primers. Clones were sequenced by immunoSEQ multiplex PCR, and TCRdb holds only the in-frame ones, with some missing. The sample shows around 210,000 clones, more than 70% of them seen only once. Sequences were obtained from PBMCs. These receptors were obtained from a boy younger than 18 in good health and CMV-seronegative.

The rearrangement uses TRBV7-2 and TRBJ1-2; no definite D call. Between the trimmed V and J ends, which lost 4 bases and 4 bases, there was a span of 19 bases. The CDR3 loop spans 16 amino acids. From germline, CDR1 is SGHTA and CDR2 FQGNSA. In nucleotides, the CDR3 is TGTGCCAGCAGCTCAACCGGGTCCGGGGATACCTATGGCTACACCTTC. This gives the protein CASSSTGSGDTYGYTF.

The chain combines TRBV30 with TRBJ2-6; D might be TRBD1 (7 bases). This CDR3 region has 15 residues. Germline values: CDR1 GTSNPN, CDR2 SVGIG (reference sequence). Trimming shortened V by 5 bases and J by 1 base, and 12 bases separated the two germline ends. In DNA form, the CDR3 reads TGTGCCTGGGGTGCGGGACAGTCTGGGGCCAACGTCCTGACTTTC. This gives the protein CAWGAGQSGANVLTF.

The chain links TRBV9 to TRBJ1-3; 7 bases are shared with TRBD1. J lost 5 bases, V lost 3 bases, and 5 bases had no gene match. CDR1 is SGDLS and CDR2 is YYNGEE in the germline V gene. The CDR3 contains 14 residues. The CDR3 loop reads CASSGDRERNTIYF. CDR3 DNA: TGTGCCAGCAGCGGAGACAGGGAGCGAAACACCATATATTTT.

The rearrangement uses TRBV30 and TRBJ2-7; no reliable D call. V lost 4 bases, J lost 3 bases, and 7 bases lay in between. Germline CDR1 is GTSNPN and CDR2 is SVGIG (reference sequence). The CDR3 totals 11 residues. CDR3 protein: CAWTEYYEQYF. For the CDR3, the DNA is TGTGCCTGGACAGAATACTACGAGCAGTACTTC.

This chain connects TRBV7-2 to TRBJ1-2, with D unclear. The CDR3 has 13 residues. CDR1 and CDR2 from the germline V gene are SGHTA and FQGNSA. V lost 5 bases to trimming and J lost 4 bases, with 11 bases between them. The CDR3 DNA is TGTGCCAGCAGCGCGACATACAGCTATGGCTACACCTTC. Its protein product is CASSATYSYGYTF.

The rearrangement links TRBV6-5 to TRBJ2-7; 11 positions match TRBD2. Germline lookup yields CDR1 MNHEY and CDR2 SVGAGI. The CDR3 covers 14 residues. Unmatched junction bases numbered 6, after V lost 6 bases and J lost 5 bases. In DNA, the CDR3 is TGTGCCAGCAGGACCCTAGCGGGGGGCAACGAGCAGTACTTC. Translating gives CASRTLAGGNEQYF.

CDR3 DNA sequence: TGTGCCAGCAGCCAACCCCGACTAGCGGGAGTACACGAGCAGTACTTC. This gives the protein CASSQPRLAGVHEQYF. This chain links TRBV4-2 with TRBJ2-7; 12 positions match TRBD2. Losses at the gene ends were 2 bases for V and 5 bases for J; bases not matched to a gene: 7. CDR3 length equals 16 residues. CDR1 LGHNA and CDR2 YNFKEQ come from the germline V gene.

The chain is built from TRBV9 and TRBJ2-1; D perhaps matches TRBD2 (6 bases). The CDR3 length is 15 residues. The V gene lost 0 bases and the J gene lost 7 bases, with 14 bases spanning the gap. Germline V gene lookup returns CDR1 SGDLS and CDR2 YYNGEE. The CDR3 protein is CASSVELGLANEQFF. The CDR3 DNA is TGTGCCAGCAGCGTAGAATTGGGGCTAGCGAATGAGCAGTTCTTC. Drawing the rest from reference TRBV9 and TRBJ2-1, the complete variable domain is DSGVTQTPKHLITATGQRVTLRCSPRSGDLSVYWYQQSLDQGLQFLIQYYNGEERAKGNILERFSAQQFPDLHSELNLSSLELGDSALYFCASSVELGLANEQFFGPGTRLTVL.

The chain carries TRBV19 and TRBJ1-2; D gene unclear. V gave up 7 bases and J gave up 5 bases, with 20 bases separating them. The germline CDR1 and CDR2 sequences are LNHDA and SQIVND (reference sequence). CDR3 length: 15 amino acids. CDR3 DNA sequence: TGTGCCAGTACCCCACTTTCCCAAACCGGTTATGGCTACACCTTC. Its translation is CASTPLSQTGYGYTF.